The 22 T cell receptor beta chains listed next were all sequenced from one sample in a study of pediatric ulcerative colitis. Rectal tissue came from one to two pinch biopsies taken at colonoscopy. Sequenced by immunoSEQ multiplex PCR; TCRdb stores in-frame clones only, minus some. This sample has fewer than 20,000 clones; about 80% occur once, and the top ten carry 6% to 9.5%. Sequences were obtained from gut tissue. The receptors stem from a boy aged 5-17 years who was a control in a study of pediatric ulcerative colitis.

The J gene is TRBJ2-7, the V gene TRBV6-5; TRBD2 matches at 9 bases. CDR1 and CDR2 from the germline V gene are MNHEY and SVGAGI. V was pared by 2 bases and J by 0 bases, with 2 bases of the junction left unmatched. There are 15 residues in the CDR3. Written as DNA, the CDR3 is TGTGCCAGCAGTTACCTAGCGGGGAGCTCCTACGAGCAGTACTTC. It yields the protein CASSYLAGSSYEQYF.

The chain couples TRBV2 to TRBJ1-4, with a tentative D call TRBD1 (5 bases). CDR3 length equals 14 residues. CDR1 SNHLY and CDR2 FYNNEI come from the germline V gene. Trimming took 7 bases from V and 8 from J, leaving 17 bases between them. The CDR3 DNA sequence: TGTGCCAGCAAAAATCTAGCAGGGAACGAAAAACTGTTTTTT. It specifies CASKNLAGNEKLFF. Variable domain in full (rest from reference TRBV2 and TRBJ1-4): EPEVTQTPSHQVTQMGQEVILRCVPISNHLYFYWYRQILGQKVEFLVSFYNNEISEKSEIFDDQFSVERPDGSNFTLKIRSTKLEDSAMYFCASKNLAGNEKLFFGSGTQLSVL.

The chain is built from TRBV5-4 and TRBJ2-3; possible D gene TRBD2, 6 bases. The CDR3 is made up of 16 amino acids. The germline gives CDR1 SGHNT, CDR2 YYREEE (reference sequence). V was shortened by 0 bases and J by 2 bases, with 13 bases between the two germline ends. The CDR3 sequence: CASSLGLAGNTDTQYF. The CDR3 coding sequence is TGTGCCAGCAGCTTGGGTCTGGCGGGAAACACAGATACGCAGTATTTT.

The J gene is TRBJ1-4, the V gene TRBV7-9; a possible D gene is TRBD1 (6 bases). Deletions cut 5 bases from V and 8 bases from J, with 18 bases between. CDR1 SEHNR and CDR2 FQNEAQ come from the germline V gene (reference sequence). This CDR3 is 15 amino acids long. For the CDR3, the DNA is TGTGCCAGCAGCCGAGGGGGAGAAATAGACGAAAAACTGTTTTTT. Translated: CASSRGGEIDEKLFF.

The chain joins TRBV13 to TRBJ2-2; 7 bases fit TRBD1. In germline, CDR1 is PRHDT, CDR2 FYEKMQ (reference sequence). V was clipped by 5 bases and J by 1 base; unmatched bases: 4. This CDR3 comprises 15 residues. The CDR3 sequence is CASSNGDRNTGELFF. The DNA of the CDR3 is TGTGCCAGCAGCAACGGGGACAGGAACACCGGGGAGCTGTTTTTT.

The V and J genes are TRBV11-2 and TRBJ1-2; 7 bases agree with TRBD1. This CDR3 has 16 amino acids. V shed 6 bases and J 0 bases; nucleotides not matched to a gene: 10. In germline, CDR1 is SGHAT, CDR2 FQNNGV. CDR3 nucleotide sequence: TGTGCCAGCAGTTTACAATCCGGGACAGCTAACTATGGCTACACCTTC. Encoded protein: CASSLQSGTANYGYTF.

CDR3 DNA sequence: TGTGCCAGCAGCGAATTGAGCTCCTATAATTCACCCCTCCACTTT. Residues: CASSELSSYNSPLHF. The V and J genes are TRBV6-4 and TRBJ1-6; D gene ambiguous. V was pared by 6 bases and J by 0 bases, with 9 bases between. Germline V lookup: CDR1 MRHNA, CDR2 SNTAGT. The CDR3 contains 15 residues.

The J gene is TRBJ2-1, the V gene TRBV21-1; the DNA was not compared with TRBD1, the D call given in the table. TRBV21-1 is annotated as a pseudogene. The CDR3 is 18 amino acids. The CDR3 sequence is CASSKMGPPRIGYNEQFF. The CDR3 bases are TGTGCCAGCAGCAAAATGGGGCCGCCCAGGATTGGATACAATGAGCAGTTCTTC.

The rearrangement uses TRBV5-4 and TRBJ1-3, with D uncertain. Trimming cost V 4 bases and J 4 bases, with 3 bases left between them. This CDR3 has 11 amino acids. Germline V gives CDR1 SGHNT, CDR2 YYREEE (reference sequence). Here the CDR3 DNA reads TGTGCCAGCAGCCAGGGAAACACCATATATTTT. It specifies CASSQGNTIYF.

Only a few counts were recorded for this clone. The V and J genes are TRBV30 and TRBJ1-2; 7 nucleotides align to TRBD1. This CDR3 is 11 amino acids long. The V and J ends lost 8 bases and 6 bases, in that order; junction bases with no gene match: 6. Germline V gene lookup returns CDR1 GTSNPN and CDR2 SVGIG (reference sequence). The CDR3 bases are TGTGCCCGGCAGGGGGAAAATGGCTACACCTTC. Translating gives CARQGENGYTF.

The gene calls are TRBV4-2 and TRBJ2-5; TRBD1 aligns across 8 bases. The CDR3 totals 14 residues. V was clipped by 4 bases and J by 2 bases; unmatched bases: 3. The germline V gene has CDR1 LGHNA and CDR2 YNFKEQ. CDR3 sequence: CASSLGQGQETQYF. CDR3 sequence (DNA): TGTGCCAGCAGCCTAGGACAGGGACAAGAGACCCAGTACTTC.

CDR3 sequence (DNA): TGCGCCAGCCAAGAAGCGAAGGGGGCTCGGGCTTTCTTT. Translated: CASQEAKGARAFF. The V gene is TRBV10-2, the J gene TRBJ1-1; 7 nucleotides match TRBD1. J was trimmed by 11 bases and V by 8 bases; bases with no gene match: 14. This CDR3 is built from 13 residues. Germline-derived CDR1 and CDR2 are WSHSY and SAAADI.

In its sample, this clone was seen once. V gene TRBV19 combines with J gene TRBJ1-2; 7 bases are shared with TRBD1. The germline gives CDR1 LNHDA, CDR2 SQIVND (reference sequence). The CDR3 runs to 14 residues. Trimming at V came to 3 bases and at J to 8 bases, leaving 9 bases not matched to a gene. Here the CDR3 DNA reads TGTGCCAGTAGTATCGCGGGGGACAGTCGAGGCTACACCTTC. Translated: CASSIAGDSRGYTF.

The chain carries TRBV30 and TRBJ2-7; 10 bases fit TRBD1. Losses at the gene ends were 2 bases for V and 6 bases for J; bases not matched to a gene: 1. The CDR3 spans 12 residues. CDR1 and CDR2 from the germline V gene are GTSNPN and SVGIG (reference sequence). This CDR3 is CAWSWTGGEQYF. DNA for the CDR3: TGTGCCTGGAGTTGGACAGGGGGCGAGCAGTACTTC. Filled out from reference TRBV30 and TRBJ2-7, the complete variable domain reads SQTIHQWPATLVQPVGSPLSLECTVEGTSNPNLYWYRQAAGRGLQLLFYSVGIGQISSEVPQNLSASRPQDRQFILSSKKLLLSDSGFYLCAWSWTGGEQYFGPGTRLTVT.

The CDR3 loop reads CASSRDRDDVGYTF. The CDR3 region has the DNA TGTGCCAGCAGCCGGGACAGGGATGACGTTGGCTACACCTTC. The chain joins TRBV11-2 to TRBJ1-2; 9 nucleotides agree with TRBD1. CDR1 and CDR2 (germline): SGHAT, FQNNGV. There are 14 residues in the CDR3. V shed 5 bases, J shed 7 bases, and the junction held 8 bases outside the gene matches.

The chain employs TRBV7-6 and TRBJ2-7; D remains ambiguous. This CDR3 region has 14 residues. Per germline, CDR1 SGHVS and CDR2 FNYEAQ. V shed 0 bases and J shed 2 bases, with 8 bases lying between them. CDR3 in DNA: TGTGCCAGCAGCTTAGCCCTAAATACCTACGAGCAGTACTTC. Translated: CASSLALNTYEQYF.

The V call is TRBV15, the J call TRBJ2-1, with 7 bases lining up with TRBD2. Trimming cost V 0 bases and J 2 bases; bases outside gene matches: 10. CDR3 size: 18 residues. In germline, CDR1 is LNHNV, CDR2 YYDKDF (reference sequence). Here the CDR3 DNA reads TGTGCCACCAGCAGAGATTTAGCGGGCACGTCTACCTACAATGAGCAGTTCTTC. Amino acid sequence: CATSRDLAGTSTYNEQFF.

This sequence joins TRBV11-2 and TRBJ2-7; TRBD2 matches at 7 bases. Trimming cost V 5 bases and J 0 bases; bases outside gene matches: 1. The germline CDR1 and CDR2 sequences are SGHAT and FQNNGV. The CDR3 is 13 amino acids. The CDR3 region is CASSRTSSYEQYF. In nucleotides, the CDR3 is TGTGCCAGCAGCAGGACTAGCTCCTACGAGCAGTACTTC.

V gene TRBV6-5 combines with J gene TRBJ1-1; 9 bases are shared with TRBD1. V was pared by 6 bases and J by 4 bases, with 6 bases of the junction left unmatched. The CDR3 is 14 residues long. Germline V gene lookup returns CDR1 MNHEY and CDR2 SVGAGI. CDR3 sequence reads: CASRDRGASTEAFF. The CDR3 coding sequence is TGTGCCAGCAGGGACAGGGGAGCCAGCACTGAAGCTTTCTTT.

This clone was counted once. The rearrangement joins TRBV2 to TRBJ1-1, with D possibly TRBD1 on 5 matching bases. Trimming took 9 bases from V and 7 from J, leaving 15 bases between them. The CDR3 is 12 residues long. Germline CDR1 reads SNHLY; CDR2 reads FYNNEI. CDR3 sequence: CASTDQGNEAFF. Here the CDR3 DNA reads TGTGCCAGTACAGATCAGGGTAATGAAGCTTTCTTT.

J is TRBJ1-5 and V is TRBV19, with TRBD1 as a possible D gene (6 bases). From germline, CDR1 is LNHDA and CDR2 SQIVND (reference sequence). V was cut by 5 bases and J by 1 base, with 18 bases left in between. There are 17 residues in the CDR3. CDR3 DNA: TGTGCCAGTAGTTTCCCCCTTGGGGGGCTAAGCAATCAGCCCCAGCATTTT. It is translated as CASSFPLGGLSNQPQHF.

V gene TRBV6-5 combines with J gene TRBJ1-1; 8 nucleotides align to TRBD1. Trimming at V came to 4 bases and at J to 10 bases, leaving 2 bases not matched to a gene. Looked up from germline, CDR1 is MNHEY and CDR2 is SVGAGI. The CDR3 consists of 11 residues. CDR3 residues: CASSSTGGAFF. For the CDR3, the DNA is TGTGCCAGCAGTTCCACAGGGGGAGCTTTCTTT.